Here is one T cell receptor beta chain with its context. Antigen unknown. The V and J ends lost 6 bases and 7 bases respectively, with 30 bases between them. CDR3 length: 19 amino acids. Germline CDR1 SGHAT, CDR2 FQNNGV. The data originate from a study of cytomegalovirus exposure and HLA in healthy donors. The PCR was carried out with 60 Vbeta primers and 13 Jbeta primers. Using immunoSEQ multiplex PCR, the repertoire was profiled, and TCRdb retains in-frame clones only, with some absent. This sample has about 190,000 clones, with approximately 84% found just once. Overall study results and limits: 150 to 200 TCR beta chains were listed as cytomegalovirus-associated. Productive status was seen about 87% or about 30% of the time for most TCR beta V segments in an earlier analysis.

This TCR was recovered from a boy between 10 and 17 years old in good health and CMV-seronegative. The V gene is TRBV11-2, the J gene TRBJ2-2; a possible D gene is TRBD1 (5 bases). Sequences were obtained from PBMCs. The CDR3 DNA follows: TGTGCCAGCAGTCAAACAAGGGGCCTCGAAATGTCTTTCTACGGGGAGCTGTTTTTT. The encoded protein is CASSQTRGLEMSFYGELFF.